These T cell receptor beta chains were read from a single sample in a study of identical twins. TCRdb independently ran MiXCR on the 5' RACE reads; one entry per CDR3 protein. Of 100,000 or so distinct CDR3 sequences in the sample, 5.9% were seen once. The sequenced sample was memory T cells sorted from blood. The receptors were gathered from a woman aged 45 to 65 in good health. CDR3s include the opening cysteine and the closing phenylalanine or tryptophan. A D gene is named only where the DNA matches it firmly. The size field is filled for only some rows; it gives once, few, many or a size class.

j_call clone_size d_call v_call cdr3_aa cdr3_nt
TRBJ2-3 NA NA TRBV5-1 CASSLGQPRGTRGTDTQYF TGCGCCAGCAGCCTAGGACAGCCCCGGGGCACTCGAGGCACAGATACGCAGTATTTT
TRBJ2-3 NA NA TRBV11-2 CASSLRSGRRADTQYF TGTGCCAGCAGCTTAAGATCGGGCAGGCGCGCAGATACGCAGTATTTT
TRBJ2-1 NA TRBD2 TRBV7-6 CASSLLAGYNEQFF TGTGCCAGCAGCTTACTAGCGGGTTACAATGAGCAGTTCTTC
TRBJ1-2 many NA TRBV24-1 CATQGLDYGYTF TGTGCCACCCAGGGCCTTGACTATGGCTACACCTTC
TRBJ1-1 few NA TRBV6-1 CASSGMNSNTEAFF TGTGCCAGCAGTGGTATGAACTCGAACACTGAAGCTTTCTTT
TRBJ1-5 many NA TRBV5-6 CASSRRGARNQPQHF TGTGCCAGCAGCCGCCGGGGGGCTAGAAATCAGCCCCAGCATTTT
TRBJ2-3 NA NA TRBV2 CASSGFGTDTQYF TGTGCCAGCAGTGGGTTTGGCACAGATACGCAGTATTTT
TRBJ2-2 many NA TRBV4-1 CASSRSENTGELFF TGCGCCAGCAGCCGGTCAGAGAACACCGGGGAGCTGTTTTTT
TRBJ2-1 many TRBD1 TRBV6-2/TRBV6-3 CASSTPRQGDYNEQFF TGTGCCAGCAGCACACCCCGACAGGGGGATTACAATGAGCAGTTCTTC
TRBJ2-7 many TRBD1 TRBV10-3 CAINSGTANYEQYF TGTGCCATCAACTCCGGGACAGCCAACTACGAGCAGTACTTC
TRBJ2-1 many TRBD2 TRBV7-3 CASTPGGGRYEQFF TGTGCCAGCACCCCGGGTGGCGGGAGATATGAGCAGTTCTTC
TRBJ2-1 many NA TRBV12-3/TRBV12-4 CASSLRGGGEQFF TGTGCCAGCAGCCTCCGGGGTGGCGGTGAGCAGTTCTTC
TRBJ2-7 many NA TRBV29-1 CSVEAGSGLSSYEQYF TGCAGCGTTGAGGCGGGAAGCGGTCTCAGCTCCTACGAGCAGTACTTC
TRBJ2-5 many NA TRBV13 CASSPDQETQYF TGTGCCAGCAGCCCCGACCAGGAGACCCAGTACTTC
TRBJ2-3 many NA TRBV25-1 CASSESRGGGTDTQYF TGTGCCAGCAGTGAATCTCGAGGAGGTGGCACAGATACGCAGTATTTT
TRBJ2-1 many NA TRBV30 CAWTKGRGSRYNEQFF TGTGCCTGGACCAAGGGTAGGGGTTCGAGGTACAATGAGCAGTTCTTC
TRBJ1-1 NA NA TRBV2 CASGLGGRSTEAFF TGTGCCAGCGGCTTGGGGGGGCGCAGCACTGAAGCTTTCTTT
TRBJ2-3 many TRBD2 TRBV20-1 CSARGGGYTDTQYF TGCAGTGCTCGCGGGGGTGGCTACACAGATACGCAGTATTTT
TRBJ1-2 NA NA TRBV18 CASSPLGIGYTF TGTGCCAGCTCACCCTTGGGCATTGGCTACACCTTC
TRBJ2-3 many NA TRBV5-1 CASSLGFGDTQYF TGCGCCAGCAGCTTGGGGTTCGGGGATACGCAGTATTTT
TRBJ2-3 many TRBD2 TRBV20-1 CSASRDGSGSVTDTQYF TGCAGTGCTAGCCGTGATGGAAGCGGGAGTGTTACAGATACGCAGTATTTT
TRBJ1-1 many NA TRBV7-9 CASSFKGGTEAFF TGTGCCAGCAGCTTTAAAGGGGGAACTGAAGCTTTCTTT
TRBJ2-3 many NA TRBV5-1 CASREVGDTQYF TGCGCCAGCAGGGAGGTCGGAGATACGCAGTATTTT
TRBJ1-2 NA NA TRBV18 CASSPDTAGGYTF TGTGCCAGCTCACCAGACACGGCCGGGGGCTACACCTTC
TRBJ2-7 many NA TRBV27 CASSPRPGERFYEQYF TGTGCCAGCAGTCCGCGACCCGGCGAGCGGTTCTACGAGCAGTACTTC
TRBJ2-2 few NA TRBV19 CASRPLGGDGELFF TGTGCCAGTAGGCCTCTGGGTGGAGACGGGGAGCTGTTTTTT
TRBJ1-1 NA TRBD1 TRBV12-3/TRBV12-4 CASSPGQGGHGEAFF TGTGCCAGCAGCCCAGGACAGGGTGGGCACGGTGAAGCTTTCTTT
TRBJ1-4 few NA TRBV5-1 CASSVGPGDEKLFF TGCGCCAGCAGCGTCGGGCCTGGGGATGAAAAACTGTTTTTT
TRBJ2-2 many NA TRBV5-1 CASRQAGELFF TGCGCCAGCCGACAGGCCGGGGAGCTGTTTTTT
TRBJ2-6 many TRBD1 TRBV6-4 CASSDSSYTGGTSGANVLTF TGTGCCAGCAGTGATTCGAGTTATACAGGGGGGACCTCTGGGGCCAACGTCCTGACTTTC
TRBJ2-3 many TRBD1 TRBV7-2 CASSLFRQGAGDTQYF TGTGCCAGCAGCTTATTCCGACAGGGGGCGGGGGATACGCAGTATTTT
TRBJ2-3 NA NA TRBV18 CASSPRDTQYF TGTGCCAGCTCCCCGAGGGATACGCAGTATTTT
TRBJ2-2 many NA TRBV29-1 CSVDQGYTGELFF TGCAGCGTGGACCAGGGTTACACCGGGGAGCTGTTTTTT
TRBJ1-2 many NA TRBV29-1 CSVEVGHRIGGYTF TGCAGCGTTGAAGTTGGACACCGAATCGGGGGCTACACCTTC
TRBJ2-2 NA NA TRBV2 CASTNLGGTNTGELFF TGTGCCAGCACCAACCTCGGGGGAACGAACACCGGGGAGCTGTTTTTT
TRBJ2-3 NA TRBD1 TRBV7-2 CASSMPGQGSDTQYF TGTGCCAGCAGCATGCCGGGACAGGGGTCGGATACGCAGTATTTT
TRBJ2-3 many NA TRBV10-2 CASSESRAQAGAQYF TGCGCCAGCAGTGAGTCGAGGGCCCAAGCCGGGGCGCAGTATTTT
TRBJ2-7 many NA TRBV5-4 CASSQTQIGSYEQYF TGTGCCAGCAGCCAGACGCAGATAGGCTCCTACGAGCAGTACTTC
TRBJ2-1 few TRBD2 TRBV12-3/TRBV12-4 CASSPLTPGLPNEQFF TGTGCCAGCAGTCCGTTAACCCCGGGACTACCAAATGAGCAGTTCTTC
TRBJ2-5 many NA TRBV24-1 CATSAEIGTQYF TGTGCCACCAGTGCCGAGATAGGGACCCAGTACTTC
TRBJ2-5 many TRBD2 TRBV12-3/TRBV12-4 CASSPKTSGRGQETQYF TGTGCCAGCAGTCCCAAGACTAGCGGGAGGGGTCAAGAGACCCAGTACTTC
TRBJ2-2 NA TRBD2 TRBV18 CASSPRAGTSGASTGELFF TGTGCCAGCTCACCAAGGGCCGGGACTAGCGGTGCAAGCACCGGGGAGCTGTTTTTT
TRBJ1-5 many TRBD1 TRBV28 CASSFRDRVSQPQHF TGTGCCAGCAGTTTTAGGGACAGGGTTAGTCAGCCCCAGCATTTT
TRBJ1-5 NA TRBD1 TRBV5-1 CASSPDREGQPQHF TGCGCCAGCAGCCCCGACAGGGAGGGTCAGCCCCAGCATTTT
TRBJ1-1 many NA TRBV5-1 CASSTRDKKNTEAFF TGCGCCAGCAGCACCCGGGACAAAAAGAACACTGAAGCTTTCTTT